This TCR beta chain is drawn from a study of blood T cell repertoires in COVID-19 (dated by TCRdb to 2018 to 2021). Regarding the study in general: Samples from collaborators originated in the United States, Italy and Spain and spanned both the acute and convalescent phases of COVID-19. The material from the prospective study consisted of cDNA or gDNA derived from T cells, B-cell-depleted T cells, or PBMCs. The dataset comprised deeply sampled blood TCRbeta repertoires from subjects exposed to, actively infected with, or recovered from COVID-19. The repertoires were made available in a free public database intended to serve as a resource for research on the immune response to SARS-CoV-2. Samples came from the ongoing ImmuneRACE study (first 160 participants) plus 1,254 subjects from 6 global collaborators. Nearly every sample came with metadata listing a de-identified subject ID, COVID-19 status, age in years and sex. Where HLA class I and class II types were available, the types were taken from metadata supplied by the sample provider, not from assay-based typing. What the study reported, not specific to this receptor: The amount of clinical and demographic metadata varied by source and participant and was provided uncurated.

The CDR3 numbers 14 residues from cysteine through phenylalanine. Solely the CDR3 DNA is kept, with 42 bases framed from the first base. CDR1 is given as SGHTS and CDR2 as YDEGEE, both from the germline V gene. Cut back by 4 bases and 5 bases, the V and J ends lie 13 bases apart. Concerning this clone itself: Its antigen target is currently unknown. No much larger clone is present one base from it, and per-base qualities are unavailable.

TCRbeta CDR3 regions were amplified from genomic DNA by means of the immunoSEQ Assay, a bias-controlled multiplex PCR. The study's processing was this. The number of nucleated cells in each sample was estimated by amplification of reference gene primers within the assay. To quantify the absolute abundance of each unique TCRbeta CDR3 rearrangement, sequence reads were collapsed and filtered. For each sample, productive Simpson clonality was calculated as the square root of Simpson's diversity index over productive rearrangements. Held by TCRdb, this immuneACCESS table contains in-frame sequences only and omits some clones. Under half of the omission traces to an unresolved V gene where checked; the cause of the rest is unknown. V and J calls and clone size are copied from that table; D and trimming were computed from the DNA. This sample has 250,000 to 350,000 clones in its table, and 70% to 90% of those were observed once. Clones ranked in the top ten supply 3.5% to 4.5% of the sample.

Whole blood was collected in K2EDTA tubes by collaborating institutions according to the institutions' own protocols. For TCRbeta analysis, collaborators shipped samples in one of three forms: frozen whole blood, isolated PBMCs, or DNA extracted from either of those sample types. Material: peripheral blood. The V and J genes are TRBV5-8 and TRBJ1-5; there is no confident call for the D gene. The sequence was collected from a woman in her fifties or sixties with active or convalescent COVID-19. In nucleotides, the sequence is TGTGCCAGCAGCGTTTACACCCGTGATCAGCCCCAGCATTTT. This is translated as CASSVYTRDQPQHF.